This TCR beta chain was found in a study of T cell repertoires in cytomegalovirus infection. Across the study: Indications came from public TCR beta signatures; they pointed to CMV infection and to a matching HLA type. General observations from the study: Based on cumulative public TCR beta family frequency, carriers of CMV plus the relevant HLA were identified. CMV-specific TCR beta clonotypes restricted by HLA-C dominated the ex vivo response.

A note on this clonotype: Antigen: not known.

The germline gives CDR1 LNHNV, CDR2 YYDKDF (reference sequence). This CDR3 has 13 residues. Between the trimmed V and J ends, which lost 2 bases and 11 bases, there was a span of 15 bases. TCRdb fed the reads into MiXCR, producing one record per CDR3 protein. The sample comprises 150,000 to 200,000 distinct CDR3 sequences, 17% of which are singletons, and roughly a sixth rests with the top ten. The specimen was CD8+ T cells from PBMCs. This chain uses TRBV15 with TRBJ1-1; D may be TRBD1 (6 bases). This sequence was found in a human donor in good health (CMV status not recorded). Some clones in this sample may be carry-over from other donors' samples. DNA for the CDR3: TGTGCCACCAGCAGAACCTCACAGGGATGGGCTTTCTTT. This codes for CATSRTSQGWAFF.